This TCR beta chain was profiled in a study of cytomegalovirus exposure and HLA in healthy donors. Overall study findings and caveats: For most TCR beta V segments, an earlier analysis put the productive rate at about 90% or about 30% of the time. Later analysis placed DRB1 highest and HLA-C lowest in TCR association rates, which differed by HLA locus. CMV serostatus was the only recorded immune exposure for donors.

A remark on this clone: Its antigen is not identified.

V was clipped by 5 bases and J by 8 bases; unmatched bases: 7. Germline CDR1 reads SGHRS; CDR2 reads YFSETQ. The CDR3 is made up of 15 amino acids. PCR was performed using 60 Vbeta and 13 Jbeta primers. The data were produced by immunoSEQ multiplex PCR, yet TCRdb's version contains in-frame clones alone and is incomplete. The sample has some 110,000 clones. The genes are TRBV5-1 and TRBJ2-1; TRBD2 matches 13 bases. The receptor's source is a man between 35 and 55 years old in good health and CMV-seropositive. Sequencing used PBMCs. The CDR3 DNA follows: TGCGCCAGCAGTCAGACTAGCGGGAGGTCGGATGAGCAGTTCTTC. Translation: CASSQTSGRSDEQFF.